This T cell receptor beta chain comes out of a study of cytomegalovirus exposure and HLA in healthy donors. As for the study in general: T cells numbering about 180 million yielded fewer than 140 million unique TCR beta sequences in an earlier analysis.

This clone occurred once. Antigen: not known. Primers for the PCR totalled 60 Vbeta and 13 Jbeta. Repertoires were generated with immunoSEQ multiplex PCR, while TCRdb's copy carries only in-frame clones and drops some. The sample includes about 76,000 clones, about four fifths of them seen just once. Study-wide points: Apparent HLA restriction characterized most CMV-associated TCR beta chains in a later analysis. Fewer N-insertions (relative to the roughly 720-donor mean) were reportedly seen in an Asian-associated ancestry cluster in a later analysis. Later analysis found that TCR beta chains associated with HLA were more clonally expanded than other, equally common chains.

The CDR3 is 14 amino acids. Germline-derived CDR1 and CDR2 are SNHLY and FYNNEI. V was trimmed by 8 bases and J by 2 bases, leaving 10 bases between them. The V call is TRBV2, the J call TRBJ1-6, with a tentative D call TRBD1 (5 bases). The specimen sequenced was PBMCs. The sequence derives from a woman aged 40 to 49 in good health and CMV-seropositive. CDR3 region: CASLAGPYNSPLHF. CDR3 nucleotides: TGTGCCAGCCTAGCGGGACCCTATAATTCACCCCTCCACTTT.